The clone carrying this T cell receptor (beta chain) was seen a few times. Antigen specificity is unknown. The CDR3 is 13 residues long. V lost 5 bases and J lost 2, with 10 bases in between. Germline-derived CDR1 and CDR2 are DFQATT and SNEGSKA (reference sequence). This record belongs to a study of blood T cells in healthy people across ages. General study findings and limits: Researchers report that TCR beta diversity correlated strongly with naive T cell percentage. Any conclusive comparison of naive versus antigen-experienced cells was prevented by using unsorted PBMCs.

Using a J-beta primer mix together with a sample-barcoded 5' primer, a second PCR was run for about 7 to 12 cycles. Every cDNA molecule bore a tag from a template-switch adaptor containing 12 random nucleotides. TCRdb processed the 5' RACE reads anew with MiXCR; each CDR3 protein has one entry. The table shows fewer than 900,000 distinct CDR3 sequences, with approximately 43% occurring only once. The receptor was isolated from a woman in her sixties in good health. This rearrangement joins TRBV20-1 to TRBJ2-4; D tentatively fits TRBD1 or TRBD2 (5 bases each). The sequenced sample consisted of blood. The CDR3: CSAGGVPKNIQYF. The DNA for the CDR3 is TGCAGTGCTGGGGGTGTCCCCAAAAACATTCAGTACTTC.